The clone carrying this T cell receptor (beta chain) was recorded once. The PCR ran on 60 Vbeta and 13 Jbeta primers. This table comes from immunoSEQ multiplex PCR, and its TCRdb copy is limited to in-frame clones, with some not included. Here the sample spans 80,000 to 100,000 clones, 70% to 75% being singletons. This entry belongs to a study of cytomegalovirus exposure and HLA in healthy donors. The clonotype originates from a man between 35 and 55 years old in good health and CMV-seronegative. The sample taken for sequencing was PBMCs.

The DNA for the CDR3 is TGTGCCAGCAGTCTCCCGGGACAGGGGATCGATGAGCAGTTCTTC. Translating it yields CASSLPGQGIDEQFF. V usage is TRBV21-1 and J usage is TRBJ2-1; the DNA was not used to check the table's D call, TRBD1. TRBV21-1 is a pseudogene segment. CDR3 length: 15 amino acids.